This T cell receptor beta chain came from a study of blood T cells in healthy people across ages. Study-level findings and limits: The lack of PBMC sorting stopped any conclusive naive versus antigen-experienced comparison. Donor CMV infection status was unknown, possibly confounding age-related changes in expanded clonotypes.

In the case of this clonotype: What it binds is unknown.

Through a sample-barcoded 5' primer and a J-beta primer mix, a second PCR was run for roughly 6 to 11 cycles. MiXCR, run by TCRdb on the 5' RACE reads, gives a single entry per CDR3 protein. The repertoire holds hundreds of thousands of distinct CDR3 sequences, around 52% seen once, with roughly 13% in the top ten. The germline V gene has CDR1 SEHNR and CDR2 FQNEAQ (reference sequence). Trimming took 4 bases from V and 3 from J, leaving 12 bases between them. The CDR3 covers 14 residues. Staff drew around 10 milliliters of peripheral blood from each donor. The clonotype comes from an elderly woman in good health. Sequencing was carried out using blood. V is TRBV7-9 and J is TRBJ1-2; possible D gene TRBD1, 5 bases. CDR3: CASSSSTAYYGYTF. As DNA, the CDR3 is TGTGCCAGCAGCTCTTCGACAGCGTACTATGGCTACACCTTC. Based on the CDR3 plus reference TRBV7-9 and TRBJ1-2, the full variable domain is DTGVSQNPRHKITKRGQNVTFRCDPISEHNRLYWYRQTLGQGPEFLTYFQNEAQLEKSRLLSDRFSAERPKGSFSTLEIQRTEQGDSAMYLCASSSSTAYYGYTFGSGTRLTVV.